The 13 T cell receptor beta chains listed next were all sequenced from one sample in a study of blood T cell repertoires in COVID-19. Repertoires were generated with immunoSEQ multiplex PCR, while TCRdb's copy carries only in-frame clones and drops some. Here the sample spans about 300,000 clones, around 87% being singletons. The sample taken for sequencing was peripheral blood. The receptors were sampled from a man between 65 and 79 years old with acute or convalescent COVID-19.

The chain is built from TRBV23-1 and TRBJ2-5; TRBD1 agrees at 8 bases. TRBV23-1 qualifies as an ORF whose function is uncertain. The length of the CDR3 is 16 residues. The V gene end was trimmed by 3 bases and the J gene end by 6 bases; junction bases not matched to a gene: 12. Here the CDR3 reads CASSHLGQGTLKTQYF. The CDR3 region has the DNA TGCGCCAGCAGTCATCTTGGACAGGGTACTTTGAAGACCCAGTACTTC.

The chain is built from TRBV28 and TRBJ2-5; 8 nucleotides match TRBD2. The CDR3 extends over 16 amino acids. V was pared by 4 bases and J by 7 bases, with 14 bases of the junction left unmatched. Germline V lookup: CDR1 MDHEN, CDR2 SYDVKM. The CDR3 reads CASSSGTSGGWGTQYF. CDR3 nucleotide sequence: TGTGCCAGCAGTTCCGGGACTAGTGGGGGTTGGGGGACCCAGTACTTC.

V usage is TRBV6-5 and J usage is TRBJ2-7; D perhaps matches TRBD1 (6 bases). The V and J ends lost 6 bases and 5 bases respectively, with 17 bases between them. Germline CDR1 is MNHEY and CDR2 is SVGAGI. There are 14 residues in the CDR3. CDR3 in amino acids: CASRNHQGTHEQYF. DNA for the CDR3: TGTGCCAGCAGGAACCATCAGGGGACCCACGAGCAGTACTTC.

The chain combines TRBV5-1 with TRBJ2-1; 12 bases are a match to TRBD2. J was trimmed by 4 bases and V by 1 base; bases with no gene match: 6. CDR3 size: 17 residues. Germline loops: CDR1 SGHRS, CDR2 YFSETQ. For the CDR3, the DNA is TGCGCCAGCAGCTTGTGGTCTAGCGGGAGGGGGTACAATGAGCAGTTCTTC. It encodes CASSLWSSGRGYNEQFF.

The CDR3 loop reads CASTRTGENTEAFF. The CDR3 nucleotides read TGCGCCAGCACCAGGACAGGAGAGAACACTGAAGCTTTCTTT. The J gene is TRBJ1-1, the V gene TRBV5-1; TRBD1 matches at 7 bases. Germline V CDR1 and CDR2: SGHRS, YFSETQ. This CDR3 comprises 14 residues. The J segment lost 1 base and the V segment lost 6 bases, leaving 6 bases of the junction unmatched. The full variable domain, its missing parts supplied by reference TRBV5-1 and TRBJ1-1, is KAGVTQTPRYLIKTRGQQVTLSCSPISGHRSVSWYQQTPGQGLQFLFEYFSETQRNKGNFPGRFSGRQFSNSRSEMNVSTLELGDSALYLCASTRTGENTEAFFGQGTRLTVV.

This chain connects TRBV3-1 (or the pseudogene TRBV3-2) to TRBJ2-7; maybe TRBD2 (5 bases). This CDR3 has 16 amino acids. Germline V gene data show CDR1 as LGHDT and CDR2 as YNNKEL (reference sequence). V was clipped by 0 bases and J by 6 bases, with 18 bases between them. This CDR3 is CASSQDPAGIGLEQYF. The CDR3 nucleotides read TGTGCCAGCAGCCAAGATCCGGCCGGGATCGGGCTCGAGCAGTACTTC.

This clone was recorded a few times. V is TRBV24-1 and J is TRBJ2-3; TRBD2 matches at 9 bases. Trimming at V came to 4 bases and at J to 2 bases, leaving 6 bases not matched to a gene. Germline-derived CDR1 and CDR2 are KGHDR and SFDVKD. CDR3 size: 16 residues. CDR3 coding DNA: TGTGCCACCAGTGAAGTAGCGGGGGCCTCCACAGATACGCAGTATTTT. Amino acids: CATSEVAGASTDTQYF.

This clone appeared a single time. The rearrangement links TRBV11-2 to TRBJ1-3; TRBD1 might be the D (5 bases). Germline V lookup: CDR1 SGHAT, CDR2 FQNNGV. V lost 2 bases, J lost 2 bases, and 16 bases lay in between. This CDR3 region has 17 residues. In DNA form, the CDR3 reads TGTGCCAGCAGCTTATATGCGTTCAGGGCGGCTGGAAACACCATATATTTT. This encodes CASSLYAFRAAGNTIYF.

The chain employs TRBV3-1 (or the pseudogene TRBV3-2) and TRBJ1-6; the match to TRBD1 covers 9 bases. Trimming cost V 1 base and J 9 bases; bases outside gene matches: 4. Germline loops: CDR1 LGHDT, CDR2 YNNKEL (reference sequence). There are 15 residues in the CDR3. CDR3 nucleotide sequence: TGTGCCAGCAGCCAAGGGGGACAGGGAACTTCACCCCTCCACTTT. This translates into CASSQGGQGTSPLHF.

This chain connects TRBV6-5 to TRBJ1-2; 8 nucleotides agree with TRBD1. The germline V gene encodes CDR1 MNHEY and CDR2 SVGAGI. There are 14 residues in the CDR3. Trimming took 6 bases from V and 5 from J; bases not matched to a gene: 8. CDR3 in amino acids: CASSLDREVYGYTF. The DNA of the CDR3 is TGTGCCAGCAGCCTGGACAGGGAGGTTTATGGCTACACCTTC.

This rearrangement joins TRBV28 to TRBJ1-2; the D gene is possibly TRBD1 (6 bases). V lost 3 bases to trimming and J lost 2 bases, with 16 bases between them. Germline CDR1 reads MDHEN; CDR2 reads SYDVKM. There are 16 residues in the CDR3. Written as DNA, the CDR3 is TGTGCCAGCAGTTTCCTAGACAGGCAGAGGAACTATGGCTACACCTTC. Protein sequence: CASSFLDRQRNYGYTF.

The chain employs TRBV6-5 and TRBJ2-1, with a weak D call TRBD2 (6 bases). Germline V gene sequence: CDR1 MNHEY, CDR2 SVGAGI. The ends were cut back, 4 bases at V and 2 bases at J, with 9 bases in the middle. This CDR3 contains 14 residues. The CDR3 DNA sequence: TGTGCCAGCAGTTTTTCGGGGGCCTACAATGAGCAGTTCTTC. Its translation: CASSFSGAYNEQFF.

The CDR3 loop reads CASSLVRGSGNTDTQYF. CDR3 nucleotides: TGTGCCAGCAGCTTAGTAAGGGGTAGCGGAAACACAGATACGCAGTATTTT. This chain links TRBV11-2 with TRBJ2-3; perhaps TRBD2 as D (6 bases). The CDR3 totals 17 residues. Germline V gene sequence: CDR1 SGHAT, CDR2 FQNNGV. V was pared by 1 base and J by 2 bases, with 16 bases between.